This T cell receptor beta chain originates from a study of ipilimumab plus nivolumab after autologous stem cell transplantation. Whole-study context: Median doses per patient: four or five ipilimumab, under 10 nivolumab. Both relapsed and primary refractory DLBCL were included.

The germline gives CDR1 MNHNS, CDR2 SASEGT. The CDR3 sequence is 15 residues long. V was pared by 6 bases and J by 4 bases, with 8 bases of the junction left unmatched. Patients got 3 mg/kg IV nivolumab weeks 1, 4, 7, 10, then biweekly through week 26. The repertoire was sequenced with immunoSEQ multiplex PCR; TCRdb's copy has only in-frame clones and lacks some. Of about 15,000 clones in the sample, more than 70% were seen once. The sample in question was PBMCs, obtained in a trial of ipilimumab plus nivolumab as post-transplant consolidation. The chain is built from TRBV6-1 and TRBJ1-2; 10 nucleotides align to TRBD1. The receptor's source is a male donor with diffuse large B-cell lymphoma. The CDR3 bases are TGTGCCAGCAGAGTAGGGACAGGGGTTGGCTATGGCTACACCTTC. Amino acids: CASRVGTGVGYGYTF.